The clone carrying this TCR beta chain was seen just once. This sample is part of a study of blood T cell repertoires in COVID-19. Study-wide background: The origin of the acute and convalescent COVID-19 samples was the United States, Italy and Spain. PBMCs, B-cell-depleted T cells, or T cells were the source of the cDNA or gDNA that made up the material.

The repertoire was sequenced with immunoSEQ multiplex PCR; TCRdb's copy has only in-frame clones and lacks some. The sample carries fewer than 250,000 clones, 80% to 90% recorded once. This TCR derives from a man younger than 45 with acute or convalescent COVID-19. Sample: peripheral blood.

CDR3 in amino acids: CASRVGSGGQETQYF. The CDR3 bases are TGTGCCAGCAGGGTCGGGTCCGGGGGACAAGAGACCCAGTACTTC. The chain couples TRBV5-5 to TRBJ2-5; D perhaps matches TRBD2 (6 bases). The CDR3 contains 15 residues. V lost 5 bases to trimming and J lost 2 bases, with 16 bases between them. Germline assignment: CDR1 SGHKS and CDR2 YYEKEE (reference sequence).